This T cell receptor (beta chain) appears in the sequencing data of a study of CXCR3-negative and CXCR3-positive naive CD8 T cells. Study-wide findings and caveats: The majority of assays used fresh PBMCs, and CXCR3 expression partially decreased after cryopreservation.

There are 14 residues in the CDR3. Germline V lookup: CDR1 SNHLY, CDR2 FYNNEI. 5' RACE that incorporated UMI labels was used to prepare the TRB cDNA libraries. TCRdb reprocessed the 5' RACE reads and keeps a single row for each CDR3 protein, giving no DNA. The listing records some 67,000 distinct CDR3 sequences. Sorting was done in triplicate for each CD8+ T cell subset (about 330,000 cells each). A remark on this clonotype: What it binds is unknown.

This TCR was sampled from a human donor in good health. Some clones in this sample may be carry-over from other donors' samples. The rearrangement uses TRBV2 and TRBJ2-1; TCRdb's D call, TRBD1, is unchecked because there is no DNA. Material: naive CXCR3- CD8+ T cells from blood. The subset was: CD45RO-CCR7+CD27+CD95- naive CD8+ T cells lacking CXCR3 (TNR3-). This CDR3 is CASSVDTRANEQFF.